Following are 18 T cell receptor beta chains from one sample sequenced in a study of CD8+ T cells in alopecia areata (dated by TCRdb to the late 2010s). Library preparation employed the immunoSEQ multiplex PCR assay. RNA was extracted from all samples and reverse transcribed into cDNA, which served as template for TCR sequencing. Imported from immuneACCESS, the table was reduced by TCRdb to in-frame sequences with V and J called. These copies leave out some clones; in studies compared against another copy, an unresolved V gene accounts for under half, and the cause of the remainder is not known. Counted in this sample were about 150,000 clones; 45% to 60% of them appeared once. The ten largest make up around a sixth of the sample. The time point label, read with the paper, signifies: about 4 weeks on oral tofacitinib. The label giving this sample's treatment or condition can be read as: oral pan-JAK inhibitor, 5-10 mg twice daily.

Sample: CD8+ T cells sorted from blood, taken at week 4, from a patient treated with tofacitinib. The receptor set was obtained from a human donor with alopecia areata.

The gene calls are TRBV4-1 and TRBJ1-2; D is undetermined. Germline V gene data show CDR1 as MGHRA and CDR2 as YSYEKL. This CDR3 spans 14 amino acids. The V end lost 1 base, the J end lost 2 bases, and 8 bases lay between the germline ends. The CDR3: CASSQVSGNYGYTF. CDR3 sequence (DNA): TGCGCCAGCAGCCAAGTGTCAGGCAACTATGGCTACACCTTC.

This sequence joins TRBV2 and TRBJ1-2; TRBD1 might be the D (5 bases). This CDR3 is built from 13 residues. Deletions cut 1 base from V and 3 bases from J, with 6 bases between. The germline gives CDR1 SNHLY, CDR2 FYNNEI. The CDR3 sequence is CASSEEGHYGYTF. In nucleotides, the CDR3 is TGTGCCAGCAGTGAAGAGGGGCACTATGGCTACACCTTC.

This clone has only a few counts. The CDR3 coding sequence is TGTGCCTGGACGGAGAGCAATGAGCAGTTCTTC. Its translation is CAWTESNEQFF. The chain carries TRBV30 and TRBJ2-1; no definite D call. Trimming removed 4 bases from V and 6 bases from J, with 7 bases in between. The CDR3 runs to 11 residues. Germline V gene lookup returns CDR1 GTSNPN and CDR2 SVGIG (reference sequence).

This sequence joins TRBV6-5 and TRBJ2-3; 8 bases align to TRBD1. V gave up 2 bases and J gave up 3 bases; unmatched junction bases: 4. This CDR3 spans 15 amino acids. The germline V gene encodes CDR1 MNHEY and CDR2 SVGAGI. The CDR3 region has the DNA TGTGCCAGCAGTTACCAGGACAGGGAAACAGATACGCAGTATTTT. The encoded protein is CASSYQDRETDTQYF.

The chain links TRBV4-2 to TRBJ1-5, with D maybe TRBD1 (6 bases). V was pared by 3 bases and J by 1 base, with 16 bases between. The CDR3 extends over 17 amino acids. CDR1 LGHNA and CDR2 YNFKEQ come from the germline V gene. The CDR3 protein is CASSHPGTGASNQPQHF. The CDR3 DNA follows: TGTGCCAGCAGCCACCCCGGGACGGGGGCAAGCAATCAGCCCCAGCATTTT.

The DNA of the CDR3 is TGTGCCAGCAGTTTGAACAGGGGGCGAGCCGGGGAGCTGTTTTTT. Translation: CASSLNRGRAGELFF. This chain connects TRBV6-5 to TRBJ2-2, with 9 positions matching TRBD1. The CDR3 contains 15 residues. Trimming at V came to 4 bases and at J to 6 bases, leaving 6 bases not matched to a gene. Per the germline V gene, CDR1 is MNHEY and CDR2 is SVGAGI.

The rearrangement joins TRBV18 to TRBJ2-7, with D perhaps matching TRBD1 or TRBD2 (5 bases each). The CDR3 is 14 residues long. The germline V and J ends were trimmed by 6 bases and 1 base, with 13 bases remaining between them. Germline V CDR1 and CDR2: KGHSH, LQKENI. This CDR3 is CASSSRGGSYEQYF. The DNA of the CDR3 is TGTGCCAGCTCCTCCCGGGGCGGATCCTACGAGCAGTACTTC.

The genes are TRBV4-3 and TRBJ2-7; maybe TRBD1 (5 bases). CDR3 length: 15 amino acids. Germline CDR1 and CDR2: LGHNA and YSLEER. Trimming stripped 1 base from V and 2 bases from J, with 12 bases between. CDR3 coding DNA: TGCGCCAGCAGCCAAGTTATCGACAGTACCTACGAGCAGTACTTC. Its protein product is CASSQVIDSTYEQYF.

The chain couples TRBV7-8 to TRBJ2-3; D unresolved. The CDR3 covers 15 residues. Germline V gene sequence: CDR1 SGHVS, CDR2 FQNEAQ. Trimming removed 3 bases from V and 1 base from J, with 11 bases in between. The CDR3 nucleotides read TGTGCCAGCAGCTTCCAGGCTGGTGGCACAGATACGCAGTATTTT. Its translation: CASSFQAGGTDTQYF.

This chain uses TRBV13 with TRBJ2-7; TRBD1 might be the D (5 bases). The CDR3 is 13 residues long. CDR1 is PRHDT, CDR2 FYEKMQ, per germline (reference sequence). Trimming removed 6 bases at V and 0 bases at J, with 9 bases between. CDR3 in amino acids: CASRPDSSYEQYF. The CDR3 DNA follows: TGTGCCAGCAGGCCTGACAGCTCCTACGAGCAGTACTTC.

V usage is TRBV10-3 and J usage is TRBJ2-5; no clear D. The J call may be wrong; the DNA end is better matched by TRBJ2-7. In germline, CDR1 is ENHRY, CDR2 SYGVKD. The CDR3 is 16 residues long. The CDR3 DNA reads as TGTGCCATCAGTGACCAGGACGGCCGCTTCCCTTACGAGCAGTACTTC. Amino acids: CAISDQDGRFPYEQYF.

The chain has TRBV13 and TRBJ2-4, with 9 bases aligning to TRBD1. The CDR3 sequence is 13 residues long. Germline loops: CDR1 PRHDT, CDR2 FYEKMQ (reference sequence). The trim removed 2 bases at V and 9 bases at J, leaving 2 bases unmatched. The DNA of the CDR3 is TGTGCCAGCAGCTTATGGGGACAGGGCATTCAGTACTTC. This encodes CASSLWGQGIQYF.

This rearrangement joins TRBV2 to TRBJ2-1; 8 bases line up with TRBD1. CDR1 SNHLY and CDR2 FYNNEI come from the germline V gene. The CDR3 is 14 amino acids. The V segment lost 3 bases and the J segment 3 bases; nucleotides outside the gene matches: 1. The CDR3 region is CASSDTGGYNEQFF. DNA of the CDR3: TGTGCCAGCAGTGATACAGGGGGCTACAATGAGCAGTTCTTC. The variable domain in full, with the rest retrieved from reference TRBV2 and TRBJ2-1, is EPEVTQTPSHQVTQMGQEVILRCVPISNHLYFYWYRQILGQKVEFLVSFYNNEISEKSEIFDDQFSVERPDGSNFTLKIRSTKLEDSAMYFCASSDTGGYNEQFFGPGTRLTVL.

This chain links TRBV19 with TRBJ2-1; maybe TRBD2 (6 bases). V was clipped by 3 bases and J by 8 bases, with 11 bases between them. Germline loops: CDR1 LNHDA, CDR2 SQIVND (reference sequence). The CDR3 is 13 residues long. CDR3 loop: CASSIAAGDEQFF. In nucleotides, the CDR3 is TGTGCCAGTAGTATTGCAGCGGGCGATGAGCAGTTCTTC.

The rearrangement joins TRBV29-1 to TRBJ1-4; tentatively, D is TRBD1 (6 bases). CDR1 SQVTM and CDR2 ANQGSEA come from the germline V gene. Trimming pared 3 bases from V and 6 bases from J, leaving 11 bases between. There are 13 residues in the CDR3. The CDR3 DNA follows: TGCAGCGTTGATTCAGGGGAGGATGAAAAACTGTTTTTT. Protein sequence: CSVDSGEDEKLFF.

The count of this clone is one. The sample carries other DNA sequences with the same CDR3. J is TRBJ1-1 and V is TRBV30; no reliable D call. V lost 4 bases and J lost 4, with 7 bases in between. This CDR3 has 11 amino acids. Germline assignment: CDR1 GTSNPN and CDR2 SVGIG (reference sequence). This CDR3 reads CAWTVGTEAFF. The CDR3 nucleotides are TGTGCCTGGACGGTGGGCACTGAAGCTTTCTTT.

This rearrangement joins TRBV13 to TRBJ1-2, with TRBD1 identical over 8 bases. The CDR3 is 14 amino acids. J was trimmed by 2 bases and V by 8 bases; bases with no gene match: 7. CDR1 is PRHDT and CDR2 is FYEKMQ in the germline V gene (reference sequence). CDR3 DNA: TGTGCCAGCGGTGACAGGGGAGCAAACTATGGCTACACCTTC. It is translated as CASGDRGANYGYTF.

This rearrangement joins TRBV13 to TRBJ2-2; D is ambiguous. Germline values: CDR1 PRHDT, CDR2 FYEKMQ (reference sequence). The CDR3 is made up of 14 amino acids. Trimming cost V 5 bases and J 0 bases, with 7 bases left between them. The CDR3 coding sequence is TGTGCCAGCAGCCCGACTCCGAACACCGGGGAGCTGTTTTTT. This encodes CASSPTPNTGELFF. Full variable domain (remainder filled in from reference TRBV13 and TRBJ2-2): AAGVIQSPRHLIKEKRETATLKCYPIPRHDTVYWYQQGPGQDPQFLISFYEKMQSDKGSIPDRFSAQQFSDYHSELNMSSLELGDSALYFCASSPTPNTGELFFGEGSRLTVL.